The 8 T cell receptor beta chains in this list originate from one sample, sequenced in a study of neurological immune-mediated disorders. Via MiXCR, TCRdb re-called the 5' RACE reads, giving one row per CDR3 protein. Here the sample spans roughly 36,000 distinct CDR3 sequences, 6.5% to 7.5% being singletons. Sequenced: CD4+ T cells from blood. Receptor source: a man in his fifties in good health.

This clonotype was counted many times. The chain is built from TRBV29-1 and TRBJ2-7, with no clear D. This CDR3 spans 13 amino acids. Germline CDR1 reads SQVTM; CDR2 reads ANQGSEA. The germline V and J ends were trimmed by 4 bases and 2 bases, with 12 bases remaining between them. The DNA for the CDR3 is TGCAGCGTTGGTCGCGGATCCCCCTACGAGCAGTACTTC. Protein product: CSVGRGSPYEQYF.

The chain carries TRBV6-5 and TRBJ2-5; D is perhaps TRBD1 (6 bases). Between the trimmed V and J ends, which lost 0 bases and 4 bases, there was a span of 12 bases. Germline CDR1 reads MNHEY; CDR2 reads SVGAGI. This CDR3 region has 15 residues. CDR3 in amino acids: CASSYSGARGETQYF. In nucleotides, the CDR3 is TGTGCCAGCAGTTACTCGGGGGCTCGAGGAGAGACCCAGTACTTC.

The rearrangement links TRBV30 to TRBJ1-5; no definite D call. The ends were cut back, 5 bases at V and 2 bases at J, with 10 bases in the middle. This CDR3 is 13 amino acids long. Germline loops: CDR1 GTSNPN, CDR2 SVGIG (reference sequence). The CDR3 sequence: CAWRGMGNQPQHF. The CDR3 bases are TGTGCCTGGCGAGGAATGGGCAATCAGCCCCAGCATTTT.

Ten or more counts support this clonotype. CDR3: CASSYPFGGGSRANVLTF. The CDR3 coding sequence is TGTGCCAGCAGTTATCCCTTCGGAGGGGGATCGAGGGCCAACGTCCTGACTTTC. This rearrangement joins TRBV6-2 or TRBV6-3 to TRBJ2-6; D might be TRBD1 or TRBD2, each matching 6 bases. CDR3 size: 18 residues. Deletions cut 3 bases from V and 5 bases from J, with 20 bases between. In germline, CDR1 is MNHEY, CDR2 SVGEGT.

At least ten counts were recorded for this clonotype. This sequence joins TRBV29-1 and TRBJ2-1, with D possibly called TRBD1 or TRBD2 (5 bases each). The germline V and J ends were trimmed by 5 bases and 8 bases, with 16 bases remaining between them. The CDR3 sequence is 13 residues long. Germline loops: CDR1 SQVTM, CDR2 ANQGSEA. The CDR3 protein is CSVPGPPADEQFF. DNA for the CDR3: TGCAGCGTTCCGGGGCCCCCAGCCGATGAGCAGTTCTTC.

There are many counts of this clonotype. The chain employs TRBV4-3 and TRBJ1-5, with D possibly matching TRBD1 (5 bases). The CDR3 totals 13 residues. V was shortened by 2 bases and J by 7 bases, with 9 bases between the two germline ends. Germline CDR1 is LGHNA and CDR2 is YSLEER. The CDR3 bases are TGCGCCAGCAGCCAACGGGGGGGACAGCCCCAGCATTTT. This translates into CASSQRGGQPQHF.

Ten or more counts support this clonotype. This chain uses TRBV7-2 with TRBJ2-5, with a tentative D call TRBD1 (5 bases). This CDR3 comprises 16 residues. Germline values: CDR1 SGHTA, CDR2 FQGNSA. V was pared by 0 bases and J by 1 base, with 12 bases between. The CDR3 sequence is CASSLAQGRAQETQYF. The DNA of the CDR3 is TGTGCCAGCAGCTTAGCGCAGGGCAGGGCCCAAGAGACCCAGTACTTC.

This clonotype was counted ten times or more. The V gene is TRBV7-2, the J gene TRBJ1-3; D unresolved. Per germline, CDR1 SGHTA and CDR2 FQGNSA. CDR3 length: 12 amino acids. The V end lost 5 bases, the J end lost 0 bases, and 2 bases lay between the germline ends. Here the CDR3 DNA reads TGTGCCAGCAGCAACTCTGGAAACACCATATATTTT. Its protein is CASSNSGNTIYF.